Listed below are T cell receptor beta chains from one sample, sequenced in a study of cytomegalovirus exposure and HLA in healthy donors. Some clones are missing from TCRdb's copy, which holds only in-frame ones; the method was immunoSEQ multiplex PCR. Of 100,000 to 150,000 clones listed, about 80% were seen once; the top ten hold about 1.7%. Sample: PBMCs. The source is a man younger than 30 in good health and CMV-seronegative. Both conserved end residues are part of each CDR3. D genes are given only for firm matches. Clone size is not always given. Where it is, it says once, few, many or a class for expanded clones.

TGCGCCAGCAGCCAAGATCGGGGGACTGGAAACACCATATATTTT	CASSQDRGTGNTIYF	NA	TRBV4-3	TRBJ1-3	NA
TGTGCCAGTAGTATTAAACAGGTCTCCTACAATGAGCAGTTCTTC	CASSIKQVSYNEQFF	once	TRBV19	TRBJ2-1	NA
TGTGCCAGCAGCTTACGAGCGCGGGACACTGAAGCTTTCTTT	CASSLRARDTEAFF	NA	TRBV5-5	TRBJ1-1	NA
TGTGCCAGCAGCTTCAGGGGTTCCTACACTGAAGCTTTCTTT	CASSFRGSYTEAFF	NA	TRBV6-5	TRBJ1-1	NA
TGTGCCACCAGCGCGGGTACCGGGGAGCTGTTTTTT	CATSAGTGELFF	NA	TRBV15	TRBJ2-2	NA
TGCAGCGTTGCGGACTCCCCCCTGAGGAACACTGAAGCTTTCTTT	CSVADSPLRNTEAFF	NA	TRBV29-1	TRBJ1-1	NA
TGTGCCAGCAGCTCCCTATCGGGACAGGGAAGAGGCGGCTACACCTTC	CASSSLSGQGRGGYTF	NA	TRBV7-8	TRBJ1-2	TRBD1
TGCGCCAGCAGCTTTACAGGGTATAATGGCTACACCTTC	CASSFTGYNGYTF	NA	TRBV5-1	TRBJ1-2	NA
TGTGCCAGTCAGGGTGGGTCCGCTGGGGACACTGAAGCTTTCTTT	CASQGGSAGDTEAFF	NA	TRBV2	TRBJ1-1	NA
TGTGCCAGCAGTAGGACAGGGACGGTTACAGATACGCAGTATTTT	CASSRTGTVTDTQYF	NA	TRBV7-9	TRBJ2-3	TRBD1
TGTGCCAGCTCACTCCTATCCCGGGACAGGGGGGACGACGAGCAGTACTTC	CASSLLSRDRGDDEQYF	NA	TRBV18	TRBJ2-7	TRBD1
TGTGCCACCAGCAGCCCCCCCCCTAGCGGGGGGCCCCGGGTCGATGAGCAGTTCTTC	CATSSPPPSGGPRVDEQFF	NA	TRBV15	TRBJ2-1	TRBD2
TGTGCCAGCAGCCCCTCGGTAGGGGAGCTGTTTTTT	CASSPSVGELFF	few	TRBV9	TRBJ2-2	NA
TGTGCCAGCAGCTTGGGCGGAACTAGCGAAGGCGAGACCCAGTACTTC	CASSLGGTSEGETQYF	NA	TRBV5-4	TRBJ2-5	TRBD2
TGTGCCAGCAGCTCTGTGGTGACGGGTGTCTACACCTTC	CASSSVVTGVYTF	NA	TRBV5-6	TRBJ1-2	NA
TGTGCCAGCAGCTTAAGTGAGGGCAACTATGGCTACACCTTC	CASSLSEGNYGYTF	NA	TRBV7-9	TRBJ1-2	NA
TGCGCCAGCACAACCGGAGACAGGGGGCAAGAGACCCAGTACTTC	CASTTGDRGQETQYF	NA	TRBV5-1	TRBJ2-5	TRBD1
TGTGCCAGTAGTATTAGGACAATTTTCGATGAGCAGTTCTTC	CASSIRTIFDEQFF	NA	TRBV19	TRBJ2-1	NA
TGTGCCAGCACACGGACAGGGGACACTGAAGCTTTCTTT	CASTRTGDTEAFF	NA	TRBV6-5	TRBJ1-1	TRBD1
TGTGCCAGCAGCTTAGGGGGGCGGGGGGTAGGAGAGCAGTACTTC	CASSLGGRGVGEQYF	NA	TRBV7-8	TRBJ2-7	TRBD2
TGTGCCAGCAGCTTAACTCAGGGGAGTTATGGCTACACCTTC	CASSLTQGSYGYTF	NA	TRBV7-8	TRBJ1-2	NA
TGCAGCGCCTCCGGGGACAGGTACTATGGCTACACCTTC	CSASGDRYYGYTF	NA	TRBV29-1	TRBJ1-2	TRBD1
TGTGCCAGCTCACCATTAAGGGGATGGGGCACTGAAGCTTTCTTT	CASSPLRGWGTEAFF	NA	TRBV18	TRBJ1-1	NA
TGTGCCAGCAGCGCCCATAGGGGCGGGGGGTCCACAGATACGCAGTATTTT	CASSAHRGGGSTDTQYF	NA	TRBV9	TRBJ2-3	TRBD2
TGTGCCAGCAGCGTAGAGAGTAGCCTGTACGATGAGCAGTTCTTC	CASSVESSLYDEQFF	NA	TRBV9	TRBJ2-1	NA
TGTGCCAGCAGCTCGGGACTAGCGGGGCGGGGGACCCAGTACTTC	CASSSGLAGRGTQYF	once	TRBV7-9	TRBJ2-5	TRBD2
TGTGCCAGCAGTGAACGACTAGCGGTCTACGAGCAGTACTTC	CASSERLAVYEQYF	few	TRBV6-5	TRBJ2-7	TRBD2
TGTGCCAGCAGCTTAGGACAGGGGATGGGTACAGATACGCAGTATTTT	CASSLGQGMGTDTQYF	few	TRBV7-9	TRBJ2-3	TRBD1
TGCGCCAGCAGCCCCGGACAGGGGTCCTACGAGCAGTACTTC	CASSPGQGSYEQYF	NA	TRBV4-1	TRBJ2-7	TRBD1
TGTGCCAGCAGCTTATTTCAGGGGTCCACCGGGGAGCTGTTTTTT	CASSLFQGSTGELFF	NA	TRBV7-8	TRBJ2-2	NA
TGTGCCAGCAGCGTACTGTCGGGACAGGTCTACAATGAGCAGTTCTTC	CASSVLSGQVYNEQFF	NA	TRBV11-2	TRBJ2-1	TRBD1
TGTGCCAGCAGTGCCAGGACTAGCGGGACCGACATTCAGTACTTC	CASSARTSGTDIQYF	NA	TRBV6-1	TRBJ2-4	TRBD2
TGTGCCAGTAGTAAAACGGACAGTCGGATAGACGAGCAGTACTTC	CASSKTDSRIDEQYF	NA	TRBV19	TRBJ2-7	NA
TGTGCCACCAGCAGAGATCGGGGTTATGACACTGAAGCTTTCTTT	CATSRDRGYDTEAFF	once	TRBV15	TRBJ1-1	NA
TGTGCCAGCACTCTGCGACAGGGGAGCAATCAGCCCCAGCATTTT	CASTLRQGSNQPQHF	NA	TRBV6-6	TRBJ1-5	TRBD1
TGTGCCAGCAGTTTTTCAGGCGTCACGGATTCACCCCTCCACTTT	CASSFSGVTDSPLHF	NA	TRBV27	TRBJ1-6	NA
TGTGCCAGCAGCTTAGTTCAGGCGCCCGGTCAGCCCCAGCATTTT	CASSLVQAPGQPQHF	NA	TRBV7-2	TRBJ1-5	NA
TGTGCCAGCAGCTCCGGACTAGCGGGACCCACCGGGGAGCTGTTTTTT	CASSSGLAGPTGELFF	once	TRBV7-6	TRBJ2-2	TRBD2
TGTGCCAGTAGTATTGGTCAGGGGGGTGGACTGTTTTTT	CASSIGQGGGLFF	NA	TRBV19	TRBJ1-4	TRBD1
TGCGTCAGCAGTCCATCCCCGGGCCAGCTCGGACAGGGGAACTATGGCTACACCTTC	CVSSPSPGQLGQGNYGYTF	once	TRBV10-1	TRBJ1-2	TRBD1